The 18 T cell receptor beta chains in this list originate from one sample, sequenced in a study of T cells in Graves' hyperthyroidism and ophthalmopathy. There were TCR beta CDR3 regions amplified from RNA transcripts. The HTBI set primed first-round TCR CDR3 RT-PCR. TCRdb re-called the multiplex PCR reads through MiXCR, storing one row per CDR3 protein. The sample has fewer than 450,000 distinct CDR3 sequences; approximately 14% are singletons. Sample: blood. Receptors originate from a woman between 55 and 75 years old with Graves' ophthalmopathy.

This clonotype has a count of ten or more. V gene TRBV6-1 combines with J gene TRBJ2-5, with a tentative D call TRBD1 (6 bases). CDR1 and CDR2 (germline): MNHNS, SASEGT. Trimming shortened V by 6 bases and J by 0 bases, and 8 bases separated the two germline ends. The CDR3 covers 13 residues. The CDR3, as DNA: TGTGCCAGCAGCGACAGGTACCAAGAGACCCAGTACTTC. Amino acids: CASSDRYQETQYF.

This clonotype was counted only a few times. For the CDR3, the DNA is TGTGCCAGTAGTATCTCGAGCTCCTACAATGAGCAGTTCTTC. This codes for CASSISSSYNEQFF. V and J are TRBV19 and TRBJ2-1; D call uncertain. The ends were cut back, 3 bases at V and 0 bases at J, with 6 bases in the middle. The CDR3 covers 14 residues. The germline gives CDR1 LNHDA, CDR2 SQIVND (reference sequence).

This clonotype was found many times. This chain connects TRBV2 to TRBJ2-7, with TRBD1 identical over 9 bases. Germline V gene data show CDR1 as SNHLY and CDR2 as FYNNEI. The CDR3 loop spans 13 amino acids. With V trimmed by 7 bases and J by 6 bases, 7 bases remained unmatched. The CDR3 DNA is TGTGCCAGCACTCGGACAGGGGATGGCGAGCAGTACTTC. This codes for CASTRTGDGEQYF.

Comment on this clonotype: A much larger clone lies one base from this, so it may be a read error. This chain connects TRBV6-1 to TRBJ1-1; weak D call: TRBD1 (6 bases). V dropped 1 base and J dropped 2 bases, with 11 bases sitting between them. The CDR3 spans 15 residues. Germline CDR1 is MNHNS and CDR2 is SASEGT. The CDR3 here is CASSEGRGVNTEAFF. For the CDR3, the DNA is TGTGCCAGCAGTGAAGGAAGGGGGGTAAACACTGAAGCTTTCTTT.

Only a few counts were recorded for this clonotype. The rearrangement joins TRBV5-1 to TRBJ1-3; D perhaps matches TRBD1 (5 bases). The CDR3 loop spans 13 amino acids. Germline CDR1 is SGHRS and CDR2 is YFSETQ. The V gene lost 5 bases and the J gene lost 4 bases, with 10 bases spanning the gap. The CDR3 coding sequence is TGCGCCAGCAGACGGGACCTCGGAAACACCATATATTTT. Translated: CASRRDLGNTIYF.

In this sample, this clonotype turned up many times. The chain employs TRBV27 and TRBJ2-1, with 9 nucleotides matching TRBD2. This CDR3 comprises 19 residues. CDR1 MNHEY and CDR2 SMNVEV come from the germline V gene (reference sequence). With 8 bases clipped from V and 0 bases from J, the junction kept 17 bases outside the gene matches. The CDR3 loop reads CASPPVEREARSSYNEQFF. The CDR3 nucleotides are TGTGCCAGCCCCCCCGTTGAGCGGGAGGCGCGGAGCTCCTACAATGAGCAGTTCTTC.

This clonotype was seen many times. The genes are TRBV20-1 and TRBJ2-1; D perhaps matches TRBD2 (6 bases). Germline V gene lookup returns CDR1 DFQATT and CDR2 SNEGSKA (reference sequence). There are 15 residues in the CDR3. Trimming stripped 5 bases from V and 5 bases from J, with 19 bases between. The CDR3 reads CSASLAGSGHNEQFF. CDR3 sequence (DNA): TGCAGTGCTTCCCTTGCCGGGAGTGGGCACAATGAGCAGTTCTTC.

The gene calls are TRBV5-1 and TRBJ2-5, with D hard to call. From germline, CDR1 is SGHRS and CDR2 YFSETQ. This CDR3 is built from 15 residues. The V and J ends lost 1 base and 2 bases respectively, with 12 bases between them. The CDR3 DNA reads as TGCGCCAGCAGCTTGTCCCCTTGGGATCAAGAGACCCAGTACTTC. Translated: CASSLSPWDQETQYF.

This clonotype was counted ten times or more. The V gene is TRBV20-1, the J gene TRBJ2-5, with D possibly TRBD2 on 6 matching bases. The CDR3 totals 14 residues. Germline V gene lookup returns CDR1 DFQATT and CDR2 SNEGSKA (reference sequence). V lost 5 bases and J lost 3, with 16 bases in between. This CDR3 reads CSAQDLGGEETQYF. The CDR3 DNA reads as TGCAGTGCTCAAGATTTGGGAGGCGAAGAGACCCAGTACTTC.

This clonotype was detected many times. The J gene is TRBJ2-7, the V gene TRBV12-3 or TRBV12-4; TRBD1 is a possible D gene (5 bases). There are 14 residues in the CDR3. Trimming shortened V by 5 bases and J by 2 bases, and 13 bases separated the two germline ends. The DNA of the CDR3 is TGTGCCAGCAGTCCTCACCAGGGTGCCTACGAGCAGTACTTC. Translated: CASSPHQGAYEQYF.

This clonotype was seen many times. The chain has TRBV3-1 and TRBJ2-1; possibly TRBD1 for D (8 bases). CDR3 length: 16 residues. V shed 4 bases and J shed 5 bases, with 18 bases lying between them. Germline V gene data show CDR1 as LGHDT and CDR2 as YNNKEL (reference sequence). CDR3 loop: CASSPTGQGLNNEQFF. For the CDR3, the DNA is TGTGCCAGCAGCCCTACAGGACAGGGACTAAACAATGAGCAGTTCTTC.

This clonotype was counted only a few times. V and J are TRBV7-9 and TRBJ1-6; no definite D call. The CDR3 contains 13 residues. The ends were cut back, 8 bases at V and 0 bases at J, with 5 bases in the middle. The germline CDR1 and CDR2 sequences are SEHNR and FQNEAQ (reference sequence). CDR3 amino acids: CASASSYNSPLHF. CDR3 sequence (DNA): TGTGCCAGCGCAAGCTCCTATAATTCACCCCTCCACTTT.

This clonotype has at least ten counts. The gene calls are TRBV20-1 and TRBJ1-1; D is ambiguous. V dropped 0 bases and J dropped 3 bases, with 14 bases sitting between them. The CDR3 has 15 residues. Germline values: CDR1 DFQATT, CDR2 SNEGSKA (reference sequence). This CDR3 is CSARDSLLRDTEAFF. The DNA for the CDR3 is TGCAGTGCTAGAGACTCCCTCCTCAGAGACACTGAAGCTTTCTTT.

This clonotype came up a few times. The rearrangement joins TRBV6-5 to TRBJ2-5; D uncertain. V shed 0 bases and J shed 5 bases, with 10 bases lying between them. This CDR3 is built from 14 residues. CDR1 and CDR2 from the germline V gene are MNHEY and SVGAGI. The CDR3 reads CASSYSRRAETQYF. CDR3 coding DNA: TGTGCCAGCAGTTACTCGCGACGTGCTGAGACCCAGTACTTC.

This clonotype has ten or more counts. V usage is TRBV6-2 or TRBV6-3 and J usage is TRBJ1-1, with a tentative D call TRBD1 (5 bases). The V gene's germline CDR1 is MNHEY and CDR2 SVGEGT. Trimming stripped 5 bases from V and 1 base from J, with 11 bases between. CDR3 size: 14 residues. CDR3 nucleotides: TGTGCCAGCAGTGACAGTACTTGGAACACTGAAGCTTTCTTT. It yields the protein CASSDSTWNTEAFF.

This clonotype was counted a few times. In DNA form, the CDR3 reads TGTGCCATCAGTGAGTCGCAGGGTCGAGCGGATGGCTACACCTTC. Translation gives CAISESQGRADGYTF. This chain joins TRBV10-3 and TRBJ1-2; the D gene is possibly TRBD1 (5 bases). Germline-derived CDR1 and CDR2 are ENHRY and SYGVKD. CDR3 length: 15 residues. The ends were cut back, 0 bases at V and 6 bases at J, with 14 bases in the middle.

This clonotype was found many times. The rearrangement joins TRBV6-1 to TRBJ2-7; possibly TRBD1 for D (5 bases). The CDR3 covers 13 residues. With 6 bases removed from V and 6 bases from J, the gap between germline ends came to 15 bases. The germline V gene has CDR1 MNHNS and CDR2 SASEGT. CDR3 nucleotide sequence: TGTGCCAGCAGCCCCGGGCAGGGCGGCGAGCAGTACTTC. Amino acids: CASSPGQGGEQYF.

The rearrangement joins TRBV20-1 to TRBJ1-2; tentative D call: TRBD1 (6 bases). Per germline, CDR1 DFQATT and CDR2 SNEGSKA (reference sequence). Trimming stripped 2 bases from V and 7 bases from J, with 17 bases between. The CDR3 covers 14 residues. The CDR3 DNA reads TGCAGTGCTAGAAGCCGGGAGGGGGAGTCTGGCTACACCTTC. Protein product: CSARSREGESGYTF.